The entry below gives a single TCR beta chain sequence along with its context. The data were obtained in a study of radiation and T cells in renal cell carcinoma. Time point reported: blood 4 weeks post-SBRT, at nephrectomy. Treatment here: 15 Gy SBRT to primary tumor, nephrectomy 4 weeks later. The tumor was a clear cell renal cell carcinoma. The V end lost 3 bases, the J end lost 1 base, and 12 bases lay between the germline ends. CDR1 and CDR2 from the germline V gene are SGHTA and FQGNSA. This CDR3 is built from 15 residues. Produced via immunoSEQ multiplex PCR; TCRdb's table is partial and in-frame only. Of approximately 150,000 clones in the sample, approximately 86% were seen once.

This specimen consisted of blood, obtained from a patient whose treatment included radiotherapy and nephrectomy. The source is a woman in her forties or fifties with renal cell carcinoma. The chain recombines TRBV7-2 with TRBJ1-1, with TRBD1 as a possible D gene (6 bases). As DNA, the CDR3 is TGTGCCAGCAGCTTGGATGGACAGCCGAACACTGAAGCTTTCTTT. Amino acids: CASSLDGQPNTEAFF.